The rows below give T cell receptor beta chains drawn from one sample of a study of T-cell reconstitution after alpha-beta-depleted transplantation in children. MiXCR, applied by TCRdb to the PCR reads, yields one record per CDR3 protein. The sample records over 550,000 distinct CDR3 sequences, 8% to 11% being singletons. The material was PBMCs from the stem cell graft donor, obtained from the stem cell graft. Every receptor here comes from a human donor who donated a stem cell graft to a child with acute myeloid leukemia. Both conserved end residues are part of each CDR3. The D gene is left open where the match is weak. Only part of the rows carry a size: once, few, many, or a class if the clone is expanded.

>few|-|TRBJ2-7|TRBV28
CASASPGLPWEQYF
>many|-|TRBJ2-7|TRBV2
CASRQGFYEQYF
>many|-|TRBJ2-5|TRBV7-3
CASSSNFGDQYF
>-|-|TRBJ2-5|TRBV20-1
CSAREPGPRTQYF
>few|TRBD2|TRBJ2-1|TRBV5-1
CASSWGGNSNDYNEQFF
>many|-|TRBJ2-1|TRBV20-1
CSALRGGYNEQFF
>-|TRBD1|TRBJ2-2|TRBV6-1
CASSPGGAYTGELFF
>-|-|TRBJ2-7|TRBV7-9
CASGNRESSYEQYF
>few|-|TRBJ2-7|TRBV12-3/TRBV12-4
CASSSLGGSYEQYF
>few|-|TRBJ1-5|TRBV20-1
CSARVFQVGPQHF
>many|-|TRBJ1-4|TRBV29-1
CSAKQGAGEKLFF
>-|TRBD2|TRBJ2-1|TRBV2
CASQPLTSGYNEQFF
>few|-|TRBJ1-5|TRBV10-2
CASSESQDFRPQHF
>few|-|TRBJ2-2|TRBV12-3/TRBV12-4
CASQEVNTGELFF
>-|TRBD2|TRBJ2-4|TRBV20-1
CSASSGGPGNIQYF
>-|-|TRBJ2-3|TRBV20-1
CSARPYDSGAPDTQYF
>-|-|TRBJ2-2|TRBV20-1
CSARPGPFTGELFF
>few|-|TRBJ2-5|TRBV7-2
CASSPMQFQETQYF
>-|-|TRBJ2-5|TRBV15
CATSADQETQYF
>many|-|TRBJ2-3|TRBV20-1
CSARIVGADTQYF
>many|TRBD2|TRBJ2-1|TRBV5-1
CASSFGSGRGNEQFF
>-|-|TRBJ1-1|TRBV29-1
CSVEGAGVNTEAFF
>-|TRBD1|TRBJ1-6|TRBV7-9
CASSLGGAPDRAHF
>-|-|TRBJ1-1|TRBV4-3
CASSQEYPRSAFF
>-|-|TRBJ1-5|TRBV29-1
CSVVTGLAPNQPQHF
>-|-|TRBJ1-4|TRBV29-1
CSVLVGADEKLFF
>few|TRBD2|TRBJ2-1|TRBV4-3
CASSQDQAGGSYNEQFF
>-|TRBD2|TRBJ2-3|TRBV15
CATSRASGVTDTQYF
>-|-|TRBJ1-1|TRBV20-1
CSANPGRGNTEAFF
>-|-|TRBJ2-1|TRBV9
CASSVGWDTYYNEQFF
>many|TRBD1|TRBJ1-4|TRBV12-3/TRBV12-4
CASTVGQGREKLFF
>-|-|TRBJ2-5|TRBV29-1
CSVVGDLGETQYF
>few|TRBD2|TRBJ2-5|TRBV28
CASRARTSGGSGQYF
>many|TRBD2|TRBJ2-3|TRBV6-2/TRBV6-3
CASSFTTSGIITDTQYF
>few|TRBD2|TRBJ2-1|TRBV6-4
CASSALAGGPGEQFF
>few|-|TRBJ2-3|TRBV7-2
CASSLVAGDTQYF
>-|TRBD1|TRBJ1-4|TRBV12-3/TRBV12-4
CASSPGDRIKEKLFF
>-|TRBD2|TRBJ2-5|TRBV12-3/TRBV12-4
CASSLKSSGAETQYF
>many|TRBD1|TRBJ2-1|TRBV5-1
CASSLGGTGRQEQFF
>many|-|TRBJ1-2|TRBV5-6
CASRSRNNYGYTF
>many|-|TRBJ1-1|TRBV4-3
CASSQDPGDESVAFF
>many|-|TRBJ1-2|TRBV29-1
CSASGLSGVAGYTF
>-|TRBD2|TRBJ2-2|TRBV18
CASSSKTSGSSGELFF
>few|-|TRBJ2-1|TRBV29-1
CSVEPGLDNEQFF
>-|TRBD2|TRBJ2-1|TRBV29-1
CSGGTSGFYNEQFF
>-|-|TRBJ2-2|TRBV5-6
CASSSRGRELFF